This T cell receptor beta chain was identified in a study of molecular identifiers for immune sequencing clone quantification. This clonotype was seen repeatedly, ten times or more. TCRdb used MiXCR to reprocess the PCR reads, holding one entry per CDR3 protein. The sample has over 600,000 distinct CDR3 sequences, 20% seen once. The source is a human donor in good health. Some libraries in this study had Jurkat cell RNA spiked in. The material sequenced was naive CD8+ T cells from blood, with Jurkat cell RNA spiked in. Subset of the sample: FACS-sorted CD8+CD4-CCR7+CD45RA+ naive T cells.

The CDR3 loop is CASSYAGWGTDTQYF. CDR3 sequence (DNA): TGTGCCAGCAGTTACGCCGGTTGGGGCACAGATACGCAGTATTTT. This chain uses TRBV6-6 with TRBJ2-3; D ambiguous. The CDR3 totals 15 residues. Trimming stripped 2 bases from V and 1 base from J, with 10 bases between. The germline gives CDR1 MNHNY, CDR2 SVGAGI (reference sequence).